The present T cell receptor (beta chain) was sequenced within a study of T-cell memory formation after mild COVID-19. Study information: Most TCR clusters belonged to a single donor.

This clonotype was detected many times. Its antigen is not known. Libraries for TCRalpha and TCRbeta carried sample barcodes and unique molecular identifiers via 5'RACE. MiXCR, applied by TCRdb to the 5' RACE reads, yields one record per CDR3 protein. The sample contains 350,000 to 550,000 distinct CDR3 sequences, approximately 19% of which appear only once. Study-level results: Researchers found some responding clones in pre-infection memory, a sign that cross-reactive memory joined. Second-wave clones reaching peak frequency on day 37 lacked confirmed SARS-CoV-2 specificity.

The V gene's germline CDR1 is SGHRS and CDR2 YFSETQ. Trimming cost V 4 bases and J 5 bases; bases outside gene matches: 5. The CDR3 runs 14 residues. The V gene is TRBV5-1, the J gene TRBJ1-2, with 10 bases aligning to TRBD1. The receptor was isolated from a man between 18 and 29 years old who had mild COVID-19 (a few samples of this study predate the infection). Cell type and time point are not known. The sample was PBMCs or a T cell subset sorted from them (not recorded which). The CDR3 DNA sequence: TGCGCCAGCAGCCTTGGGACAGGGGCATATGGCTACACCTTC. Amino acid sequence: CASSLGTGAYGYTF. The full variable domain, completed using reference TRBV5-1 and TRBJ1-2, is KAGVTQTPRYLIKTRGQQVTLSCSPISGHRSVSWYQQTPGQGLQFLFEYFSETQRNKGNFPGRFSGRQFSNSRSEMNVSTLELGDSALYLCASSLGTGAYGYTFGSGTRLTVV.